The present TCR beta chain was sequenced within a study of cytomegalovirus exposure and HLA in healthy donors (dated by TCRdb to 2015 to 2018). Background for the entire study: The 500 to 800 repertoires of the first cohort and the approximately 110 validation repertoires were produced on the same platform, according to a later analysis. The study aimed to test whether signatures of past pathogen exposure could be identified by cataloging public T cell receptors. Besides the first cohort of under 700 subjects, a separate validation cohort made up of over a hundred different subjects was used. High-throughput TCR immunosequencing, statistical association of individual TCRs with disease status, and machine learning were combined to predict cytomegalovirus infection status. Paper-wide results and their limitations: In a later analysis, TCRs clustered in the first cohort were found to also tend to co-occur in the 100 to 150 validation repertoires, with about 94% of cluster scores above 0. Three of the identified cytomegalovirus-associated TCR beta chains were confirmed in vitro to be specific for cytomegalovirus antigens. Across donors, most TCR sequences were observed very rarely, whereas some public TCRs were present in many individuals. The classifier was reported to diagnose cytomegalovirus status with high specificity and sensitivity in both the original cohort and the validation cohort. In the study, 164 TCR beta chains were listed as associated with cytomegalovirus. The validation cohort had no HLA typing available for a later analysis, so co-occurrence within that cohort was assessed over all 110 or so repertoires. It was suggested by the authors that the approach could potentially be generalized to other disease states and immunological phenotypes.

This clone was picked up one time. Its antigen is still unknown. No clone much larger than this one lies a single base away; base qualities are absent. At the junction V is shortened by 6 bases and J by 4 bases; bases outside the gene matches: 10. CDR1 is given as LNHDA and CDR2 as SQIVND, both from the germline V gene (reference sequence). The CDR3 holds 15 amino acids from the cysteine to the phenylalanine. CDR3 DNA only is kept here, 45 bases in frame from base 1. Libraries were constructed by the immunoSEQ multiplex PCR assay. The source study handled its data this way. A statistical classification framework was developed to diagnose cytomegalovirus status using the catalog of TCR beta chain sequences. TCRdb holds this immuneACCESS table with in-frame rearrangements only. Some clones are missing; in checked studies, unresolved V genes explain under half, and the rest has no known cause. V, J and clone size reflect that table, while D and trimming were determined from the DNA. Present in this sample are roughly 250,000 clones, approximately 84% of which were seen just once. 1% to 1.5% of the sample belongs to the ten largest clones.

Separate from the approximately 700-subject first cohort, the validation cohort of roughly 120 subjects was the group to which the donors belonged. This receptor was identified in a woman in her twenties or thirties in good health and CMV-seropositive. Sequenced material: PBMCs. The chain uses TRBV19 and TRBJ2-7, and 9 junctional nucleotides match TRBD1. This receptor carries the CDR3 CASSQGQGFLYEQYF. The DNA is TGTGCCAGTAGCCAGGGACAGGGATTCTTATACGAGCAGTACTTC.